This TCR beta chain was identified in a study of blood T cell repertoires in COVID-19 (dated by TCRdb to the early 2020s). Background on the whole study: Samples from collaborators originated in the United States, Italy and Spain and spanned both the acute and convalescent phases of COVID-19. The prospective study material was composed of cDNA or gDNA derived from T cells, B-cell-depleted T cells, or PBMCs. Deeply sampled blood TCRbeta repertoires from subjects exposed to, actively infected with, or recovered from COVID-19 were included in the dataset. The repertoires were released in a freely available public database meant as a resource for research on the immune response to SARS-CoV-2. Samples came from the ongoing ImmuneRACE study (first 160 participants) plus 1,254 subjects from 6 global collaborators. The sample metadata nearly always contained a de-identified subject ID, COVID-19 status, age in years and sex. Where available, HLA class I and class II types were taken from metadata supplied by the sample provider and were not determined by assay-based typing.

This clone has a handful of counts. The target of this receptor is not known. Within one base of it there is no much larger clone, and no base qualities were kept. Study-wide findings and limitations: Clinical and demographic metadata were provided uncurated, with the amount varying by source and participant.

Each collaborating institution followed its own protocols to collect whole blood in K2EDTA tubes. Collaborator samples were shipped for TCRbeta analysis as frozen whole blood, isolated PBMCs, or DNA extracted from either sample type. The immunoSEQ Assay, a bias-controlled multiplex PCR, was used to amplify TCRbeta CDR3 regions from genomic DNA. As for the original processing: Nucleated cell counts per sample were estimated from amplification of reference gene primers within the assay. Sequence reads were collapsed and filtered to measure the absolute abundance of every unique TCRbeta CDR3 rearrangement. Productive Simpson clonality was computed per sample as the square root of Simpson's diversity index over productive rearrangements. As stored in TCRdb, this immuneACCESS dataset retains in-frame rearrangements with V and J assigned. A fraction of the clones does not appear; measured against another copy, unresolved V genes explain less than half of the discrepancy, and the remainder lacks a known reason. Clone size and the V and J calls come from that table; the DNA yielded D and trimming. This sample is represented by about 380,000 clones; 81% of them were singletons. Under 1.2% of the sample is held by the ten biggest clonotypes.

V is cut by 5 bases and J by 9 bases, and the space between the germline ends is 21 bases. From a lookup of the germline V gene, CDR1 and CDR2 are SGHRS and YFSETQ. The CDR3 runs 15 amino acids, cysteine and phenylalanine included. Only CDR3 DNA is held: 45 bases, read in frame from base 1. The source is a human donor with acute or convalescent COVID-19. The donor label of this sample is uncertain. What was sequenced was peripheral blood. This receptor chain uses TRBV5-1 and TRBJ2-1; tentative D gene TRBD1, with 6 bases matching. CDR3 loop: CASRVRTDGFSEQFF. Here is the DNA: TGCGCCAGCAGAGTACGGACAGATGGGTTTAGTGAGCAGTTCTTC.